Presented here are 20 T cell receptor beta chains from one specimen sequenced in a study of metastatic and nonmetastatic thyroid tumors. TCRdb re-analyzed the PCR reads using MiXCR. The data contain over 35,000 clones, 17% of them singletons. Patients were all untreated before their thyroid surgery. Input material: tumor tissue. The source of these receptors is a female donor with papillary thyroid cancer or a benign thyroid nodule (not recorded which). Some clones in this sample may be carry-over from other donors' samples.

This clone was seen only a few times. The gene calls are TRBV27 and TRBJ2-7; D possibly uses TRBD1 or TRBD2 (6 bases each). Trimming took off 6 bases at V and 3 bases at J, with 15 bases between the two ends. The germline V gene has CDR1 MNHEY and CDR2 SMNVEV (reference sequence). There are 14 residues in the CDR3. Here the CDR3 reads CASRRGDRLYEQYF. CDR3 DNA sequence: TGTGCCAGCAGGAGGGGGGACCGACTCTACGAGCAGTACTTC.

This clone was seen repeatedly, ten times or more. The chain carries TRBV20-1 and TRBJ2-1; the D is unclear. The germline gives CDR1 DFQATT, CDR2 SNEGSKA (reference sequence). The V end was cut by 7 bases, the J end by 9 bases, with 16 bases between. The CDR3 runs to 12 residues. The CDR3 region has the DNA TGCAGTGGGCGGCGGAGAAAGGTTGAGCAGTTCTTC. As protein: CSGRRRKVEQFF.

This clone has a count of ten or more. The chain carries TRBV5-1 and TRBJ2-3; D not certain. The length of the CDR3 is 14 residues. Trimming took 4 bases from V and 0 from J, leaving 9 bases between them. Germline assignment: CDR1 SGHRS and CDR2 YFSETQ. Here the CDR3 DNA reads TGCGCCAGCAGCGCCTCGTCCAGCACAGATACGCAGTATTTT. Translated, it gives CASSASSSTDTQYF.

This clone was seen many times. The J gene is TRBJ2-6, the V gene TRBV29-1, with D perhaps matching TRBD1 (6 bases). The V gene's germline CDR1 is SQVTM and CDR2 ANQGSEA. Trimming took off 3 bases at V and 4 bases at J, with 10 bases between the two ends. The CDR3 length is 14 residues. The CDR3 loop is CSVDSGVGANVLTF. The CDR3 DNA reads as TGCAGCGTTGATTCAGGGGTGGGGGCCAACGTCCTGACTTTC.

This clone was observed many times. The V call is TRBV6-1, the J call TRBJ2-2; D is uncertain. The CDR3 is 13 amino acids. Deletions cut 3 bases from V and 2 bases from J, with 4 bases between. Germline loops: CDR1 MNHNS, CDR2 SASEGT. The CDR3 nucleotides are TGTGCCAGCAGTGACGTTAACACCGGGGAGCTGTTTTTT. Translating it yields CASSDVNTGELFF.

This clone was detected many times. J is TRBJ2-2 and V is TRBV7-6; 7 bases agree with TRBD2. V shed 4 bases and J 7 bases; nucleotides not matched to a gene: 12. This CDR3 is 16 amino acids long. CDR1 and CDR2 (germline): SGHVS, FNYEAQ. The DNA for the CDR3 is TGTGCCAGCAGCTCCAAGCCCGCACCGGGAGGCGGGGAGCTGTTTTTT. Its translation: CASSSKPAPGGGELFF.

This clone was counted ten times or more. The chain carries TRBV5-1 and TRBJ1-2; D gene unclear. This CDR3 is built from 12 residues. Germline CDR1 and CDR2: SGHRS and YFSETQ. V was cut by 5 bases and J by 8 bases, with 13 bases left in between. The CDR3 loop is CASRTRAGGYTF. The CDR3 DNA reads as TGCGCCAGCAGGACCCGGGCCGGGGGCTACACCTTC.

This clone was seen at least ten times. The chain has TRBV30 and TRBJ1-4; D is perhaps TRBD1 (5 bases). The CDR3 is 14 amino acids. Germline CDR1 GTSNPN, CDR2 SVGIG (reference sequence). V lost 7 bases and J 5 bases, leaving 17 bases between the germline ends. CDR3 nucleotides: TGTGCCTCGACGAAAGGGGAGGTGAATGAAAAACTGTTTTTT. Amino acids: CASTKGEVNEKLFF.

The sample holds many counts of this clone. The CDR3 spells CSVSPGTEIYGYTF. CDR3 bases: TGCAGCGTTTCCCCCGGGACAGAGATCTATGGCTACACCTTC. The genes are TRBV29-1 and TRBJ1-2, with 7 bases lining up with TRBD1. J gave up 4 bases and V 5 bases, and 10 bases lay outside the gene matches. This CDR3 spans 14 amino acids. Germline V gene sequence: CDR1 SQVTM, CDR2 ANQGSEA.

This clone was seen repeatedly, ten times or more. This rearrangement joins TRBV4-2 to TRBJ1-2; D might be TRBD1 (5 bases). The V gene lost 0 bases and the J gene lost 0 bases, with 11 bases spanning the gap. This CDR3 spans 16 amino acids. Germline CDR1 reads LGHNA; CDR2 reads YNFKEQ. Here the CDR3 DNA reads TGTGCCAGCAGCCAAGAAACTGGGGCATCTAACTATGGCTACACCTTC. As protein: CASSQETGASNYGYTF.

The chain combines TRBV20-1 with TRBJ1-1, with TRBD1 matching 7 bases. The CDR3 has 15 amino acids. Germline loops: CDR1 DFQATT, CDR2 SNEGSKA (reference sequence). The ends lost 6 bases at V and 1 base at J; junction bases unmatched: 11. The CDR3 reads CSAPGTEPWNTEAFF. The CDR3 DNA reads as TGCAGTGCCCCCGGGACAGAACCTTGGAACACTGAAGCTTTCTTT.

Ten or more counts support this clone. The V gene is TRBV6-1, the J gene TRBJ1-1; no reliable D call. Trimming removed 7 bases at V and 2 bases at J, with 17 bases between. CDR3 length: 15 amino acids. CDR1 is MNHNS, CDR2 SASEGT, per germline. CDR3 protein: CASTLNVVPNTEAFF. The CDR3 DNA is TGTGCCAGCACCCTTAACGTTGTCCCAAACACTGAAGCTTTCTTT.

This clone was detected a few times. In nucleotides, the CDR3 is TGTGCCAGCAGCCGGACTAGCTGGAGTGGAGCTACGCAGTATTTT. The encoded protein is CASSRTSWSGATQYF. The chain has TRBV12-3 or TRBV12-4 and TRBJ2-3; 8 nucleotides line up with TRBD2. With V trimmed by 6 bases and J by 8 bases, 13 bases remained unmatched. The CDR3 length is 15 residues.

This clone was recorded many times. The chain links TRBV12-3 or TRBV12-4 to TRBJ1-1, with TRBD1 as a possible D gene (5 bases). This CDR3 has 15 residues. Between the trimmed V and J ends, which lost 2 bases and 0 bases, there was a span of 10 bases. CDR3 amino acids: CASSLYWGVNTEAFF. The DNA of the CDR3 is TGTGCCAGCAGTTTATATTGGGGGGTGAACACTGAAGCTTTCTTT.

Remarks on this clone: This may be a read error, as it is one base from a much larger clone. J is TRBJ1-4 and V is TRBV3-1; D is undetermined. This CDR3 has 16 amino acids. Looked up from germline, CDR1 is LGHDT and CDR2 is YNNKEL (reference sequence). CDR3 DNA: TGTGCCAGCAGCCAAGACAGTAAGGCTTACAATGAAAGACTGTTTTTT. This sequence encodes CASSQDSKAYNERLFF.

This clone was counted many times. The V and J genes are TRBV7-2 and TRBJ2-7, with 11 nucleotides matching TRBD2. Germline V gene sequence: CDR1 SGHTA, CDR2 FQGNSA. The length of the CDR3 is 16 residues. The J segment lost 4 bases and the V segment lost 0 bases, leaving 5 bases of the junction unmatched. The CDR3 protein is CASSLALAGGHYEQYF. In nucleotides, the CDR3 is TGTGCCAGCAGCTTAGCCCTAGCGGGAGGCCATTACGAGCAGTACTTC. The entire variable domain, with the rest obtained from reference TRBV7-2 and TRBJ2-7, is as follows: GAGVSQSPSNKVTEKGKDVELRCDPISGHTALYWYRQSLGQGLEFLIYFQGNSAPDKSGLPSDRFSAERTGGSVSTLTIQRTQQEDSAVYLCASSLALAGGHYEQYFGPGTRLTVT.

The V and J genes are TRBV5-5 and TRBJ2-7; D ambiguous. V was pared by 1 base and J by 3 bases, with 8 bases between. Per the germline V gene, CDR1 is SGHKS and CDR2 is YYEKEE (reference sequence). This CDR3 is 13 amino acids long. The CDR3 nucleotides read TGTGCCAGCAGCTTGCCCACGGGCTACGAGCAGTACTTC. Protein: CASSLPTGYEQYF.

This clone appeared a few times. A much larger clonotype is one base distant, so this may be a read error. The sample contains more than one DNA sequence encoding this CDR3. V gene TRBV10-2 combines with J gene TRBJ2-1; 7 positions agree with TRBD1. The ends lost 3 bases at V and 1 base at J; junction bases unmatched: 9. This CDR3 region has 17 residues. Germline CDR1 and CDR2: WSHSY and SAAADI. The CDR3, as DNA: TGCGCCAGCAGTGAACCGGACAGGCACGGATCCTACAATGAGCAGTTCTTC. Residues: CASSEPDRHGSYNEQFF.

This clone came up many times. The chain combines TRBV7-9 with TRBJ2-3, with D possibly TRBD2 on 6 matching bases. Germline CDR1 is SEHNR and CDR2 is FQNEAQ (reference sequence). Trimming took 0 bases from V and 0 from J, leaving 10 bases between them. The CDR3 is 16 amino acids. The chain's CDR3 is CASSLALSGSTDTQYF. CDR3 DNA: TGTGCCAGCAGCTTAGCGCTCAGCGGGAGCACAGATACGCAGTATTTT.

There are many counts of this clone. This chain joins TRBV6-2 or TRBV6-3 and TRBJ2-1; TRBD2 matches at 11 bases. The CDR3 is 15 residues long. The V gene end was trimmed by 4 bases and the J gene end by 9 bases; junction bases not matched to a gene: 8. In germline, CDR1 is MNHEY, CDR2 SVGEGT. The CDR3 DNA is TGTGCCAGCAGTTCAACTAGCGGGAGTCTCGGTGAGCAGTTCTTC. Protein sequence: CASSSTSGSLGEQFF.